This T cell receptor (beta chain) was retrieved from a study of shared T cell receptors in the human thymus. TCRdb's copy holds only in-frame clones and misses some; the assay was immunoSEQ multiplex PCR. This sample has a few hundred thousand clones, with approximately 95% found just once. The table lists this clone with a count of one. The CDR3 totals 20 residues. Germline V gene data show CDR1 as MNHEY and CDR2 as SMNVEV (reference sequence). The germline V and J ends were trimmed by 2 bases and 5 bases, with 27 bases remaining between them. Sequencing input: thymocytes. The clonotype originates from a human donor. V is TRBV27 and J is TRBJ1-4; D is unclear. CDR3: CASSLGGVAKGPKKNEKLFF. CDR3 in DNA: TGTGCCAGCAGTTTAGGTGGTGTCGCGAAAGGACCGAAAAAAAATGAAAAACTGTTTTTT.